The T cell receptor (beta chain) under discussion was sequenced for a study of T-cell memory formation after mild COVID-19. A 5'RACE reaction primed in the constant segment made cDNA libraries of TCR alpha and TCR beta, and these carried sample barcodes and UMIs. TCRdb processed the 5' RACE reads anew with MiXCR; each CDR3 protein has one entry. Altogether around 310,000 distinct CDR3 sequences are present, 20% to 25% being singletons, with the ten largest covering roughly 21%. This CDR3 contains 14 residues. Germline V lookup: CDR1 SGHTA, CDR2 FQGTGA. Trimming took 5 bases from V and 6 from J; bases not matched to a gene: 9.

The genes are TRBV7-3 and TRBJ1-1; 7 bases map to TRBD1. Sequenced: PBMCs or a T cell subset sorted from them (not recorded which). The clonotype was recovered from a young man who had mild COVID-19 (a few samples of this study predate the infection). Cell type and time point are not known. The CDR3 sequence: CASSPTGFGSEAFF. CDR3 DNA: TGTGCCAGCAGCCCGACAGGGTTCGGATCTGAAGCTTTCTTT.